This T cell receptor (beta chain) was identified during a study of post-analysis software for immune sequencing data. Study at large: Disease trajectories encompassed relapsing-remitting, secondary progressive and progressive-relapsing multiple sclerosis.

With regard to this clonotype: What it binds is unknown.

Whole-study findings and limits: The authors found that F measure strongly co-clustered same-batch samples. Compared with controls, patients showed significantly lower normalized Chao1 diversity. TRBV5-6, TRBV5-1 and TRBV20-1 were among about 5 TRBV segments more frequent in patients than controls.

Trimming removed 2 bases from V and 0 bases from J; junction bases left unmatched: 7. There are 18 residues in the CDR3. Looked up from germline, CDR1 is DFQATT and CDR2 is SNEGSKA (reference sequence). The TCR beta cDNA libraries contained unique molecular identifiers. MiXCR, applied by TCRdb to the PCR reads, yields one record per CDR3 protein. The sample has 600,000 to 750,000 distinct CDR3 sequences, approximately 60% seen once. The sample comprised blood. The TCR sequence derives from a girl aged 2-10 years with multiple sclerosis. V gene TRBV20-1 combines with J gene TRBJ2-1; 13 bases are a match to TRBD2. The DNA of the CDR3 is TGCAGTGCTAGATCCGGACTAGCGGGGGAGAGCTCCTACAATGAGCAGTTCTTC. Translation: CSARSGLAGESSYNEQFF.